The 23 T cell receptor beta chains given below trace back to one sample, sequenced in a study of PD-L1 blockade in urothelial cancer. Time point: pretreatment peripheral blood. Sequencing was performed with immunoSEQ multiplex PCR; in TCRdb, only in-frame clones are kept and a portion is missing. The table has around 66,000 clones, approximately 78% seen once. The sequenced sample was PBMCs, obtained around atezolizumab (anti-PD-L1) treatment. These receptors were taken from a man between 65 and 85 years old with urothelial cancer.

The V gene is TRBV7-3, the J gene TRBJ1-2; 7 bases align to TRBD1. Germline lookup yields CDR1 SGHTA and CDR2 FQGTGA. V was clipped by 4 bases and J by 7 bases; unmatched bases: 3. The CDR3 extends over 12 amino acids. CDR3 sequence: CASSSDRAGYTF. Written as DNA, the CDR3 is TGTGCCAGCAGCTCAGACAGGGCTGGCTACACCTTC. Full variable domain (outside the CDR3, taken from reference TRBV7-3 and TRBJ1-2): GAGVSQTPSNKVTEKGKYVELRCDPISGHTALYWYRQSLGQGPEFLIYFQGTGAADDSGLPNDRFFAVRPEGSVSTLKIQRTERGDSAVYLCASSSDRAGYTFGSGTRLTVV.

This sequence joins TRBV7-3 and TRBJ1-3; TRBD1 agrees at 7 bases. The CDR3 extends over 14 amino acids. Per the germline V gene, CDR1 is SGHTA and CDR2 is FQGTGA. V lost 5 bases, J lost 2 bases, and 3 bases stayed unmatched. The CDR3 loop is CASSTGQAGNTIYF. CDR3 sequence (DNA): TGTGCCAGCAGCACAGGACAGGCTGGAAACACCATATATTTT.

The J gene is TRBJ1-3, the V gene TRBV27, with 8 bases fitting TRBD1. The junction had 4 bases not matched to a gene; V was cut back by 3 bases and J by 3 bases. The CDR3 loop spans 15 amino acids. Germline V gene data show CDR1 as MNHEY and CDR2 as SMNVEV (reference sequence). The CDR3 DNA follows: TGTGCCAGCAGTTTCGGACAGGGTGTTGGAAACACCATATATTTT. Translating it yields CASSFGQGVGNTIYF.

Here the CDR3 reads CASSLRGGGPTNEKLFF. CDR3 DNA: TGTGCCAGCAGTTTACGGGGAGGGGGACCTACTAATGAAAAACTGTTTTTT. The gene calls are TRBV27 and TRBJ1-4; D is perhaps TRBD1 (6 bases). CDR3 length: 17 residues. V lost 2 bases and J lost 2, with 15 bases in between. Germline CDR1 is MNHEY and CDR2 is SMNVEV (reference sequence).

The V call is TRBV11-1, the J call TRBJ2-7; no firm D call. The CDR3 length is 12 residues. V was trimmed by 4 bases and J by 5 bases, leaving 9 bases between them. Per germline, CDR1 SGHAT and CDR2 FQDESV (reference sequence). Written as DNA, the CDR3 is TGTGCCAGCAGCTCGGCGGCCCACGAGCAGTACTTC. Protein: CASSSAAHEQYF.

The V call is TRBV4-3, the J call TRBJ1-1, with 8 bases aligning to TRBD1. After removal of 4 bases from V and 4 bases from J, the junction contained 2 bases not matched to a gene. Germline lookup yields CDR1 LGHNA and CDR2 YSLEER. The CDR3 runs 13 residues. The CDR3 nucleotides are TGCGCCAGCAGCCGCCAGGGGGCCACTGAAGCTTTCTTT. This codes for CASSRQGATEAFF.

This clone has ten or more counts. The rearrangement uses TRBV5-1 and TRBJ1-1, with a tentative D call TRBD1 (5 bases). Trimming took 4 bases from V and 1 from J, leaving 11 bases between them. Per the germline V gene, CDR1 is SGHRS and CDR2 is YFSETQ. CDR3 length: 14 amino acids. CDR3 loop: CASSPHGQNTEAFF. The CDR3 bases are TGCGCCAGCAGCCCTCACGGACAGAACACTGAAGCTTTCTTT.

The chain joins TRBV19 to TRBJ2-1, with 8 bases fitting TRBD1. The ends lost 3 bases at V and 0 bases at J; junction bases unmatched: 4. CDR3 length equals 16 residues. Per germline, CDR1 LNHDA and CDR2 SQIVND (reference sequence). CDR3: CASSIQGALSYNEQFF. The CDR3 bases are TGTGCCAGTAGTATTCAGGGGGCTCTCTCCTACAATGAGCAGTTCTTC.

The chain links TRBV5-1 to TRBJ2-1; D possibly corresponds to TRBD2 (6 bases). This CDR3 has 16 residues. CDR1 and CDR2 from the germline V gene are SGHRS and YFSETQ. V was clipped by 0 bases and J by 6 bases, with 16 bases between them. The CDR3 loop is CASSLAGIAEINEQFF. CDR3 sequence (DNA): TGCGCCAGCAGCTTGGCCGGGATAGCGGAGATCAATGAGCAGTTCTTC.

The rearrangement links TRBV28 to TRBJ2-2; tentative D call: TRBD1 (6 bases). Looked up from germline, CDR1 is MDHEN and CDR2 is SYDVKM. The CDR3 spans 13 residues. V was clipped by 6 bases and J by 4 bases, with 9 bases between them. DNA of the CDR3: TGTGCCAGCAGACAGGGTCCCACCGGGGAGCTGTTTTTT. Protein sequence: CASRQGPTGELFF.

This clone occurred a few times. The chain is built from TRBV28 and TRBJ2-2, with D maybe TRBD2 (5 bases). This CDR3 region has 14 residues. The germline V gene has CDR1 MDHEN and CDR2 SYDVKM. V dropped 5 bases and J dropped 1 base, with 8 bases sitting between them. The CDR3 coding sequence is TGTGCCAGCAGTCCTGGAGGGAACACCGGGGAGCTGTTTTTT. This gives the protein CASSPGGNTGELFF.

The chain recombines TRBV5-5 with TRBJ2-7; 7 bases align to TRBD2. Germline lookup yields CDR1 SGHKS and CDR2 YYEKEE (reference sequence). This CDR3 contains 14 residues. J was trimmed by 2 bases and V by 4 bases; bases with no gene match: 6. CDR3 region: CASSRLASTYEQYF. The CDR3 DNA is TGTGCCAGCAGCCGACTAGCCAGTACCTACGAGCAGTACTTC.

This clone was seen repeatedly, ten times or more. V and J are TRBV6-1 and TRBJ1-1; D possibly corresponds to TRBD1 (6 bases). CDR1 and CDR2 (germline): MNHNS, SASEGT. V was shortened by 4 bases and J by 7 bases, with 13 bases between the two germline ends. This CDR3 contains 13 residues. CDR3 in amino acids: CASSVDRQDEAFF. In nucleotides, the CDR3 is TGTGCCAGCAGTGTTGACAGGCAAGATGAAGCTTTCTTT.

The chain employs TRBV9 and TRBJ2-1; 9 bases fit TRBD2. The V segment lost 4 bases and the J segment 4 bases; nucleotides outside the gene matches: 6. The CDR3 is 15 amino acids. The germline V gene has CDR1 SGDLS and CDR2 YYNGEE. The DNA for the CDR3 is TGTGCCAGCAGCACCTTAGCGGGAGTGTACAATGAGCAGTTCTTC. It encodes CASSTLAGVYNEQFF. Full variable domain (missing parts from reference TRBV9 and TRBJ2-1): DSGVTQTPKHLITATGQRVTLRCSPRSGDLSVYWYQQSLDQGLQFLIQYYNGEERAKGNILERFSAQQFPDLHSELNLSSLELGDSALYFCASSTLAGVYNEQFFGPGTRLTVL.

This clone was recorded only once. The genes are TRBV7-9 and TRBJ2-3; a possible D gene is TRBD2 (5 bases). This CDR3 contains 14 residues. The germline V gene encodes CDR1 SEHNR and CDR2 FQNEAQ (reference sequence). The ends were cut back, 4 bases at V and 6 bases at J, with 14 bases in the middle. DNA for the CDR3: TGTGCCAGCAGCTCCACACTAGTAATGGATACGCAGTATTTT. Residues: CASSSTLVMDTQYF.

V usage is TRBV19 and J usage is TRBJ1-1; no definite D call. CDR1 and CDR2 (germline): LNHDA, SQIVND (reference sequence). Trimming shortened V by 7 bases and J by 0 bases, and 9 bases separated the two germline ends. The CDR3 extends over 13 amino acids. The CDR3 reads CASTWALNTEAFF. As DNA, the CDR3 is TGTGCCAGTACTTGGGCCCTGAACACTGAAGCTTTCTTT.

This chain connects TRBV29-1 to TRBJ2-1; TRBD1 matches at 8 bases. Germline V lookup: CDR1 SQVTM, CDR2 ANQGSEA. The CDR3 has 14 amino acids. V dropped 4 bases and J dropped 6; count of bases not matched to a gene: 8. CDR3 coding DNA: TGCAGCGTTGTGATGGGTCAGGGGGCCAATGAGCAGTTCTTC. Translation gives CSVVMGQGANEQFF.

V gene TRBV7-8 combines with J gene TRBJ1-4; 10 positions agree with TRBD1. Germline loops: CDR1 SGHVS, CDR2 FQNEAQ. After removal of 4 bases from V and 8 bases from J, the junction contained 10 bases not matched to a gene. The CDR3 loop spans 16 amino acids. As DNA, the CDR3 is TGTGCCAGCAGCTACATGGGACAGGGGTTCGGGGAAAAACTGTTTTTT. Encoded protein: CASSYMGQGFGEKLFF.

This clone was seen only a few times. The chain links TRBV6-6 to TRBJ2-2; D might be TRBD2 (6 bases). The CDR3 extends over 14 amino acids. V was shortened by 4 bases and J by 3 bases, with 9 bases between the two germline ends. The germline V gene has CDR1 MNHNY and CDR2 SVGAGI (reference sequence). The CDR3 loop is CASSLGGDTGELFF. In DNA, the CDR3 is TGTGCCAGCAGTTTGGGAGGAGACACCGGGGAGCTGTTTTTT.

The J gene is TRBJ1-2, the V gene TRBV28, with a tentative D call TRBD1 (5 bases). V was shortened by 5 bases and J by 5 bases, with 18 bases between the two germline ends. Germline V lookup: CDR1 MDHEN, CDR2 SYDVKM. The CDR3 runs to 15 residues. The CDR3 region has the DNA TGTGCCAGCAGTCTGGGGGGTGAGCCGGGATATGGCTACACCTTC. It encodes CASSLGGEPGYGYTF.

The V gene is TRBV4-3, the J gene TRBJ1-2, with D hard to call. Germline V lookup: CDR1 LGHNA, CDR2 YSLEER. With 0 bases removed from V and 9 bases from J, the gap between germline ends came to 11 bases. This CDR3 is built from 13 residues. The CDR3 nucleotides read TGCGCCAGCAGCCAAGATCCCGGGAACCGCTACACCTTC. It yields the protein CASSQDPGNRYTF.

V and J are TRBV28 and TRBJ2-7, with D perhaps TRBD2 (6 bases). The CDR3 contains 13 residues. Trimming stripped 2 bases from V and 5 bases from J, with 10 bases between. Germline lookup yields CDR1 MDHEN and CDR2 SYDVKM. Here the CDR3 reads CASSLGGAHEQYF. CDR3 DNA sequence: TGTGCCAGCAGTTTAGGAGGGGCCCACGAGCAGTACTTC.

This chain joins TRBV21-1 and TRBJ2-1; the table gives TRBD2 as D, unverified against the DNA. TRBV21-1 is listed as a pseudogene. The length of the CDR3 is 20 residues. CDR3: CASSKSEGRLAGEFYNEQFF. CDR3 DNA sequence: TGTGCCAGCAGCAAAAGTGAAGGGCGACTAGCGGGAGAGTTCTACAATGAGCAGTTCTTC.